Listed below are T cell receptor beta chains from one sample, sequenced in a study of T cells in Graves' hyperthyroidism and ophthalmopathy. TCRdb recomputed calls from the multiplex PCR reads with MiXCR, one row per CDR3 protein. This sample has hundreds of thousands of distinct CDR3 sequences, with about a sixth found just once. Sequencing used blood. The receptors stem from a woman under 30 with Graves' hyperthyroidism. Each CDR3 is given with its conserved first and last residue. Each record gives: J gene, V gene, clone size, D gene, CDR3 DNA, CDR3 protein. The D gene is left open where the match is weak. Only part of the rows carry a size: once, few, many, or a class if the clone is expanded.

TRBJ1-1	TRBV9	many	-	TGTGCCAGCAGCGGCGTGGACGGAGCTCAAGCTTTCTTT	CASSGVDGAQAFF
TRBJ2-2	TRBV6-1	few	TRBD1	TGTGCCAGCAGGGGACAGGGTCTAGCGATCGGGGAGCTGTTTTTT	CASRGQGLAIGELFF
TRBJ1-2	TRBV30	many	-	TGTGCCTGGAGTGTACTAGGGAGAGCAGCTAACTATGGCTACACCTTC	CAWSVLGRAANYGYTF
TRBJ1-1	TRBV5-1	many	-	TGCGCCAGCTTCCATCAAAGTCAAGGGGTGGCTTTCTTT	CASFHQSQGVAFF
TRBJ1-1	TRBV28	-	-	TGTGCCAGCCTGACAGTGAACACTGAAGCTTTCTTT	CASLTVNTEAFF
TRBJ1-5	TRBV6-1	many	TRBD1	TGTGCCAGCACCCCCGGACAGGGGTTATTAAGCAATCAGCCCCAGCATTTT	CASTPGQGLLSNQPQHF
TRBJ2-2	TRBV4-1	-	-	TGCGCCAGCAGCCTCCGGGAGTTGGGTGGGCTGGGCACCGGGGAGCTGTTTTTT	CASSLRELGGLGTGELFF
TRBJ1-2	TRBV27	many	-	TGTGCCAGCAGTTTATACGGAGCTAACTATGGCTACACCTTC	CASSLYGANYGYTF
TRBJ2-7	TRBV6-1	many	-	TGTGCCAGCACTGGGACGAACTCCTACGAGCAGTACTTC	CASTGTNSYEQYF
TRBJ1-2	TRBV3-1	-	-	TGTGCCAGCAGCCAAACCGGGACGCGGGGCTACACCTTC	CASSQTGTRGYTF
TRBJ2-2	TRBV7-9	few	-	TGTGCCAGCAGCACCGTCAGGACGCTGAACACCGGGGAGCTGTTTTTT	CASSTVRTLNTGELFF
TRBJ1-5	TRBV13	-	-	TGTGCCAGCAGTCCGGGGGGGGACAATCAGCCCCAGCATTTT	CASSPGGDNQPQHF
TRBJ2-3	TRBV29-1	many	-	TGCAGCGTTGGATCAACAGATACGCAGTATTTT	CSVGSTDTQYF
TRBJ2-5	TRBV11-2	many	TRBD1	TGTGCCAGCAGCCAGAACGGACAGGGCCTTCAAGAGACCCAGTACTTC	CASSQNGQGLQETQYF
TRBJ1-5	TRBV5-6	many	TRBD1	TGTGCCAGCAGCCTAGCCGGGACAGGGGCAGGTCAGCCCCAGCATTTT	CASSLAGTGAGQPQHF
TRBJ1-2	TRBV29-1	many	-	TGCAGCGTATCAGACAACAGTAAGGCTGGCTACACCTTC	CSVSDNSKAGYTF
TRBJ2-1	TRBV3-1	-	-	TGTGCCAGCAGCCAAGCCTACCGCAATGAGCAGTTCTTC	CASSQAYRNEQFF
TRBJ1-2	TRBV7-6	-	TRBD1	TGTGCCAGCAGCTTCACCGGACAGGGCAATGGCTACACCTTC	CASSFTGQGNGYTF
TRBJ2-1	TRBV28	many	-	TGTGCCAGCTATTTGGGGATTAGCAATGAGCAGTTCTTC	CASYLGISNEQFF
TRBJ2-5	TRBV29-1	-	-	TGCAGCGTTGAAGACAGGGGAGAGACCCAGTACTTC	CSVEDRGETQYF
TRBJ2-4	TRBV6-1	-	TRBD1	TGTGCCAGCAACGAAATGACAGGGGTAAACATTCAGTACTTC	CASNEMTGVNIQYF
TRBJ1-6	TRBV28	many	-	TGTGCCAGCAGTTTATTTCTAGGGGATAGTCCCCTCCACTTT	CASSLFLGDSPLHF
TRBJ2-7	TRBV2	-	TRBD2	TGTGCCAGCACCGGACTAGTTCGGTACGAGCAGTACTTC	CASTGLVRYEQYF
TRBJ2-3	TRBV4-2	many	TRBD2	TGTGCCAGCAGCGTGCAGACTAGCGGGGAAGATACGCAGTATTTT	CASSVQTSGEDTQYF
TRBJ1-4	TRBV2	-	TRBD1	TGTGCCAGCATACGGACAGGGGCTAATGAAAAACTGTTTTTT	CASIRTGANEKLFF
TRBJ2-7	TRBV2	many	-	TGTGCCAGCACCCGATCGGGCCGCCCCCTCCTGCTCGAGCAGTACTTC	CASTRSGRPLLLEQYF
TRBJ1-4	TRBV11-2	many	-	TGTGCCAGCAGTGAGGGTGGAGGGACTAATGAAAAACTGTTTTTT	CASSEGGGTNEKLFF
TRBJ2-3	TRBV5-1	many	TRBD1	TGCGCCAGCAGCTTGGGACAGGGCAGCTCAGATACGCAGTATTTT	CASSLGQGSSDTQYF
TRBJ2-3	TRBV19	many	TRBD2	TGTGCCAGTACCCCGCTAGCGGGAGGCACAGATACGCAGTATTTT	CASTPLAGGTDTQYF
TRBJ2-6	TRBV12-3/TRBV12-4	many	TRBD2	TGTGCCAGCAGACTAGCGGGGGATCCTCCGCGGGCCAACGTCCTGACTTTC	CASRLAGDPPRANVLTF